These T cell receptor beta chains were read from a single sample in a study of T cell changes during pregnancy in multiple sclerosis. Some clones are missing from TCRdb's copy, which holds only in-frame ones; the method was immunoSEQ multiplex PCR. The sample carries nearly 50,000 clones, approximately 95% recorded once. The sequencing here drew on CD4+ T cells from peripheral blood mononuclear cells, taken in the first trimester of pregnancy. Receptor source: a female donor with multiple sclerosis, enrolled in a pregnancy study. Each CDR3 is given with its conserved first and last residue. A D gene is named only where the DNA matches it firmly. Clone sizes are given selectively: once, few, many, or a class where the clone is expanded.

J: TRBJ1-1
V: TRBV18
D: -
length: 14
size: -
DNA: TGTGCCAGCTCACCAGGGTGGGGCAACACTGAAGCTTTCTTT
CDR3: CASSPGWGNTEAFF

J: TRBJ1-2
V: TRBV6-5
D: TRBD1
length: 14
size: -
DNA: TGTGCCAGCAGAAAGCTTCAGGGGGCCGATGGCTACACCTTC
CDR3: CASRKLQGADGYTF

J: TRBJ2-5
V: TRBV6-6
D: TRBD2
length: 15
size: -
DNA: TGTGCCAGCAGTGACAAGCGGGGAGGGCAAGAGACCCAGTACTTC
CDR3: CASSDKRGGQETQYF

J: TRBJ2-5
V: TRBV15
D: -
length: 14
size: -
DNA: TGTGCCACCCAAATGGACAGACCTACCGGGGAGCAGTACTTC
CDR3: CATQMDRPTGEQYF

J: TRBJ2-3
V: TRBV29-1
D: -
length: 17
size: -
DNA: TGCAGCGTTGGATTTACGCCTCCAGGGTTTGGTACAGATACGCAGTATTTT
CDR3: CSVGFTPPGFGTDTQYF

J: TRBJ2-5
V: TRBV5-1
D: -
length: 15
size: -
DNA: TGCGCCAGCGCCCCTCCCCCGGGGGGCCCAGAGACCCAGTACTTC
CDR3: CASAPPPGGPETQYF

J: TRBJ1-3
V: TRBV7-9
D: -
length: 15
size: -
DNA: TGTGCCAGCAGCCCGGGGTCTCATCCCGGAAACACCATATATTTT
CDR3: CASSPGSHPGNTIYF

J: TRBJ2-5
V: TRBV7-7
D: -
length: 13
size: -
DNA: TGTGCTAGCAGCTCTGAGAGAGGTTTGGCCCAGTACTTC
CDR3: CASSSERGLAQYF

J: TRBJ2-3
V: TRBV9
D: -
length: 15
size: once
DNA: TGTGCCAGCAGCGTAGCCAGGGTTAGCACAGATACGCAGTATTTT
CDR3: CASSVARVSTDTQYF

J: TRBJ1-4
V: TRBV13
D: -
length: 14
size: -
DNA: TGTGCCAGCAGCTTAGCAGGGGCGTGGGAAAAACTGTTTTTT
CDR3: CASSLAGAWEKLFF

J: TRBJ1-1
V: TRBV19
D: -
length: 13
size: once
DNA: TGTGCCAGTAGTATAGTATTCGGTCGGGAAGCTTTCTTT
CDR3: CASSIVFGREAFF

J: TRBJ2-5
V: TRBV11-3
D: -
length: 13
size: few
DNA: TGTGCCAGCAGCTTATCGACGCGGGAGACCCAGTACTTC
CDR3: CASSLSTRETQYF

J: TRBJ1-2
V: TRBV9
D: -
length: 14
size: -
DNA: TGTGCCAGCAGCGTCGACACGTTTGGGTATGGCTACACCTTC
CDR3: CASSVDTFGYGYTF

J: TRBJ1-2
V: TRBV19
D: TRBD1
length: 13
size: -
DNA: TGTGCCAGTAGTAATACAGGGGGCTATGGCTACACCTTC
CDR3: CASSNTGGYGYTF

J: TRBJ2-1
V: TRBV5-8
D: -
length: 12
size: -
DNA: TGTGCCAGCAGCTTCTCTAGGGGTGAGCAGTTCTTC
CDR3: CASSFSRGEQFF

J: TRBJ2-3
V: TRBV7-9
D: TRBD2
length: 14
size: once
DNA: TGTGCCAGCAGCTTGGGGGGGGAGACAGATACGCAGTATTTT
CDR3: CASSLGGETDTQYF

J: TRBJ2-1
V: TRBV5-8
D: TRBD2
length: 15
size: -
DNA: TGTGCCAGCAGCTTGGTGTCTAGCGGTAGGAATGAGCAGTTCTTC
CDR3: CASSLVSSGRNEQFF

J: TRBJ2-5
V: TRBV5-1
D: -
length: 14
size: once
DNA: TGCGCCAGCAGCTCTCAGGGGCAGGGGGAGACCCAGTACTTC
CDR3: CASSSQGQGETQYF

J: TRBJ1-5
V: TRBV2
D: -
length: 13
size: -
DNA: TGTGCCAGCAGGGGGGGTGAAGTTCAGCCCCAGCATTTT
CDR3: CASRGGEVQPQHF

J: TRBJ1-1
V: TRBV18
D: -
length: 12
size: -
DNA: TGTGCCAGCTCACCCTCGGAGACTGAAGCTTTCTTT
CDR3: CASSPSETEAFF

J: TRBJ1-1
V: TRBV19
D: TRBD1
length: 16
size: -
DNA: TGTGCCAGTAGAGGGGGACAGGGTTTCATGAACACTGAAGCTTTCTTT
CDR3: CASRGGQGFMNTEAFF

J: TRBJ2-2
V: TRBV7-7
D: -
length: 17
size: -
DNA: TGTGCTAGCAGCCCCGCCGTAGGAAGGGGGTTCACCGGGGAGCTGTTTTTT
CDR3: CASSPAVGRGFTGELFF

J: TRBJ1-5
V: TRBV4-1
D: -
length: 14
size: -
DNA: TGCGCCAGCAGCCAAGATCAGGGATTTCAGCCCCAGCATTTT
CDR3: CASSQDQGFQPQHF

J: TRBJ2-3
V: TRBV9
D: TRBD2
length: 15
size: -
DNA: TGTGCCAGCAGCCTAGCGGGGGGTTCAACAGATACGCAGTATTTT
CDR3: CASSLAGGSTDTQYF

J: TRBJ2-7
V: TRBV18
D: TRBD1
length: 14
size: -
DNA: TGTGCCAGCTCACCACCGGGACAGAACTACGAGCAGTACTTC
CDR3: CASSPPGQNYEQYF

J: TRBJ2-7
V: TRBV21-1
D: -
length: 19
size: -
DNA: TGTGCCAGCACCTTAAGGGGAGGGGGTCCTTCCCTTACATCCTACGAGCAGTACTTC
CDR3: CASTLRGGGPSLTSYEQYF

J: TRBJ1-1
V: TRBV18
D: -
length: 13
size: -
DNA: TGTGCCAGCCTGAACGACTTGAACACTGAAGCTTTCTTT
CDR3: CASLNDLNTEAFF

J: TRBJ1-1
V: TRBV6-5
D: TRBD1
length: 12
size: -
DNA: TGTGCCAGCAGGGAGGGACAGGGCGAAGCTTTCTTT
CDR3: CASREGQGEAFF

J: TRBJ2-7
V: TRBV6-5
D: -
length: 13
size: -
DNA: TGTGCCAGCAGTTACGGTGAGGGAAGGGAGCAGTACTTC
CDR3: CASSYGEGREQYF

J: TRBJ2-7
V: TRBV18
D: TRBD2
length: 17
size: few
DNA: TGTGCCAGCTCACCACCAATAGCAGCGGGGGCCTCCTACGAGCAGTACTTC
CDR3: CASSPPIAAGASYEQYF

J: TRBJ2-5
V: TRBV15
D: -
length: 15
size: -
DNA: TGTGCCACCAGCAGAGATGGAGGAGACCAAGAGACCCAGTACTTC
CDR3: CATSRDGGDQETQYF

J: TRBJ1-2
V: TRBV5-1
D: TRBD1
length: 14
size: -
DNA: TGCGCCAGCAGCCTTCGACAGGGTCACCGCGGCTACACCTTC
CDR3: CASSLRQGHRGYTF

J: TRBJ1-1
V: TRBV9
D: -
length: 13
size: once
DNA: TGTGCCAGCAGCGTAGTCCCGGGCCAGGGAGCTTTCTTT
CDR3: CASSVVPGQGAFF

J: TRBJ1-4
V: TRBV4-1
D: -
length: 14
size: -
DNA: TGCGCCAGCAGGCCTCTGGGCTTTAATGAAAAACTGTTTTTT
CDR3: CASRPLGFNEKLFF

J: TRBJ2-2
V: TRBV7-3
D: -
length: 13
size: -
DNA: TGTGCCAGCAGCGCCCCAGGGGCCGGGGAGCTGTTTTTT
CDR3: CASSAPGAGELFF

J: TRBJ1-5
V: TRBV27
D: -
length: 13
size: -
DNA: TGTGCCAGCAGTTTAGCGGGGATTCAGCCCCAGCATTTT
CDR3: CASSLAGIQPQHF

J: TRBJ2-3
V: TRBV4-2
D: TRBD1
length: 17
size: -
DNA: TGTGCCAGCAGCCAAGATCGGCGACAGGGGGCTTTCACCCATCAGTATTTT
CDR3: CASSQDRRQGAFTHQYF

J: TRBJ1-3
V: TRBV9
D: TRBD1
length: 15
size: -
DNA: TGTGCCAGCAGCGTATTAGGGACAGTAGGAAACACCATATATTTT
CDR3: CASSVLGTVGNTIYF

J: TRBJ1-2
V: TRBV25-1
D: TRBD1
length: 16
size: once
DNA: TGTGCCAGCAGTGCTCCCGGGACAGGGGACGGCTATGGCTACACCTTC
CDR3: CASSAPGTGDGYGYTF

J: TRBJ1-2
V: TRBV27
D: TRBD1
length: 13
size: -
DNA: TGTGCCAGCAGCTCCGACAGGGTTAATGGCTACACCTTC
CDR3: CASSSDRVNGYTF

J: TRBJ2-1
V: TRBV7-8
D: -
length: 14
size: -
DNA: TGTGCCAGCAGCAACAGGGAGGGGCTGAATGAGCAGTTCTTC
CDR3: CASSNREGLNEQFF

J: TRBJ1-6
V: TRBV30
D: -
length: 12
size: -
DNA: TGTGCCTGGACAGGCTATAATTCACCCCTCCACTTT
CDR3: CAWTGYNSPLHF

J: TRBJ2-7
V: TRBV5-6
D: -
length: 15
size: -
DNA: TGTGCCAGCAGCTTGGCCTTCGGGGGAACCTACGAGCAGTACTTC
CDR3: CASSLAFGGTYEQYF

J: TRBJ2-2
V: TRBV5-4
D: TRBD1
length: 17
size: -
DNA: TGTGCCAGCAGCTTGGCCGTTTCTGACAGGGGGTCCGGGGAGCTGTTTTTT
CDR3: CASSLAVSDRGSGELFF

J: TRBJ1-5
V: TRBV19
D: TRBD1
length: 16
size: few
DNA: TGTGCCAGTAGTTTCCCCGGACAGGGAAGCAATCAGCCCCAGCATTTT
CDR3: CASSFPGQGSNQPQHF

J: TRBJ2-1
V: TRBV5-1
D: -
length: 14
size: medium-sized
DNA: TGCGCCAGCAGCTCTGGGCTCTCCTACAATGAGCAGTTCTTC
CDR3: CASSSGLSYNEQFF

J: TRBJ2-2
V: TRBV7-3
D: TRBD2
length: 16
size: -
DNA: TGTGCCAGCAGTCCAAATAGCGGGGGGCTTACCGGGGAGCTGTTTTTT
CDR3: CASSPNSGGLTGELFF

J: TRBJ1-2
V: TRBV5-1
D: -
length: 16
size: -
DNA: TGCGCCAGCAGCTCTGCGACGCTTGGACAGCCCTATGGCTACACCTTC
CDR3: CASSSATLGQPYGYTF

J: TRBJ1-2
V: TRBV6-1
D: TRBD1
length: 13
size: once
DNA: TGTGCCAGTTGGGACAGCCGGGACTATGGCTACACCTTC
CDR3: CASWDSRDYGYTF

J: TRBJ2-1
V: TRBV7-2
D: -
length: 13
size: -
DNA: TGTGCCAGCAGCTCCCAGGGGGGCAATGAGCAGTTCTTC
CDR3: CASSSQGGNEQFF

J: TRBJ2-2
V: TRBV4-1
D: -
length: 17
size: -
DNA: TGCGCCAGCAGCCAAGTCTTCGGACACCCCCGGGTCGGGGAGCTGTTTTTT
CDR3: CASSQVFGHPRVGELFF

J: TRBJ1-2
V: TRBV19
D: -
length: 12
size: -
DNA: TGTGCCACCCGGACACCCGGATTTGGCTACACCTTC
CDR3: CATRTPGFGYTF

J: TRBJ2-3
V: TRBV9
D: -
length: 13
size: -
DNA: TGTGCCAGCAGCGTAGCCCCACTATTGGCGCAGTATTTT
CDR3: CASSVAPLLAQYF

J: TRBJ2-1
V: TRBV29-1
D: TRBD1
length: 11
size: -
DNA: TGCAGCGCCAGGGGGCTGCTAGGGCAGTTCTTC
CDR3: CSARGLLGQFF

J: TRBJ1-3
V: TRBV2
D: -
length: 14
size: -
DNA: TGTGCCAGCAAAGAGGGACACTCTGGAAACACCATATATTTT
CDR3: CASKEGHSGNTIYF